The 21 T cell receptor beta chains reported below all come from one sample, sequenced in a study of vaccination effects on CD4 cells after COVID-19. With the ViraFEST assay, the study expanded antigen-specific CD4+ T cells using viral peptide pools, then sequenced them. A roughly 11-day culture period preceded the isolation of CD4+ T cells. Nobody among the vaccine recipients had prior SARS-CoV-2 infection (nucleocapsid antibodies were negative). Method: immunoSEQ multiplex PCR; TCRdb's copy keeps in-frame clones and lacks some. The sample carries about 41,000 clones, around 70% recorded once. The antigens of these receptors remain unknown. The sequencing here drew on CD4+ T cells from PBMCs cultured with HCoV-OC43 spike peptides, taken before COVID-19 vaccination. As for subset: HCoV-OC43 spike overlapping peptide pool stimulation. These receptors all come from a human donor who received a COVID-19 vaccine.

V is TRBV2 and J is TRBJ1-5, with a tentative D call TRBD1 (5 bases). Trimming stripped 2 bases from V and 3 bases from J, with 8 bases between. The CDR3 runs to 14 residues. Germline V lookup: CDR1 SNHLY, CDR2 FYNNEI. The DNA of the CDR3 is TGTGCCAGCAGTGAATTGGGGCTCAATCAGCCCCAGCATTTT. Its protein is CASSELGLNQPQHF.

As DNA, the CDR3 is TGTGCCAGCAGCTCGCTGGAAACGGGCGGAAACTATGGCTACACCTTC. The encoded protein is CASSSLETGGNYGYTF. The chain carries TRBV7-2 and TRBJ1-2, with unresolved D. Trimming took off 4 bases at V and 2 bases at J, with 17 bases between the two ends. CDR3 length equals 16 residues. CDR1 is SGHTA, CDR2 FQGNSA, per germline. The full variable domain, its missing parts supplied by reference TRBV7-2 and TRBJ1-2, is GAGVSQSPSNKVTEKGKDVELRCDPISGHTALYWYRQSLGQGLEFLIYFQGNSAPDKSGLPSDRFSAERTGGSVSTLTIQRTQQEDSAVYLCASSSLETGGNYGYTFGSGTRLTVV.

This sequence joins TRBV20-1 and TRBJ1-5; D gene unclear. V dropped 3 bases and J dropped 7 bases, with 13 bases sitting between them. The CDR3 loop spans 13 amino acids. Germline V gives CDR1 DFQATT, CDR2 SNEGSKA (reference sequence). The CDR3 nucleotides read TGCAGTGCTAGTAACTCGGCGAGGCAGCCCCAGCATTTT. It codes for CSASNSARQPQHF.

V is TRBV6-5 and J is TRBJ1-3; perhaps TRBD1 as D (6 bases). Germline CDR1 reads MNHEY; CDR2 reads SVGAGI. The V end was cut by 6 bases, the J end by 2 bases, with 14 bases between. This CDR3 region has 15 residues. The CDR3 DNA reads TGTGCCAGCAGGACCTCAGGGGCGGCTGGAAACACCATATATTTT. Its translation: CASRTSGAAGNTIYF.

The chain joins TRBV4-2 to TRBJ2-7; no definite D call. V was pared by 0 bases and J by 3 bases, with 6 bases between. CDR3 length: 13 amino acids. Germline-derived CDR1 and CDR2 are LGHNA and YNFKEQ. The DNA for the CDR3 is TGTGCCAGCAGCCAAGAGGCCAGCTACGAGCAGTACTTC. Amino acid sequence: CASSQEASYEQYF.

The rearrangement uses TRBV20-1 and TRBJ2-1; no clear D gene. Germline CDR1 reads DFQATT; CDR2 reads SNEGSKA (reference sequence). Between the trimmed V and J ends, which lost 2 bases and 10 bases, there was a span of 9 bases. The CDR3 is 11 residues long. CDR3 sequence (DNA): TGCAGTGCTAGATTACAAGACGAGCAGTTCTTC. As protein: CSARLQDEQFF.

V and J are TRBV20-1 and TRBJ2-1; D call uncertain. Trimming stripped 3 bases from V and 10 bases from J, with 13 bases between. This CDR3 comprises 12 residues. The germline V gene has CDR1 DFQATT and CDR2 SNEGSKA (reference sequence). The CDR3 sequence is CSASWWSSEQFF. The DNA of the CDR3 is TGCAGTGCTAGTTGGTGGAGCAGCGAGCAGTTCTTC.

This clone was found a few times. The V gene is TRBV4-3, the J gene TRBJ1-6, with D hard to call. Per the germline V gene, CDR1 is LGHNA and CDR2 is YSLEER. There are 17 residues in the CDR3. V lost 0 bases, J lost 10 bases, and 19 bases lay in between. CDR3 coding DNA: TGCGCCAGCAGCCAAGATTTAGACTCTAACGGGCTCTCACCCCTCCACTTT. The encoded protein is CASSQDLDSNGLSPLHF.

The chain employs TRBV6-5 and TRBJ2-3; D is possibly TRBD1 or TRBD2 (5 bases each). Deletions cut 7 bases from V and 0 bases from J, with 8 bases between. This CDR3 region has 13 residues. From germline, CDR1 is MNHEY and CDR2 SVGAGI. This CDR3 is CASKRDSTDTQYF. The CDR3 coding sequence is TGTGCCAGCAAACGGGACAGCACAGATACGCAGTATTTT.

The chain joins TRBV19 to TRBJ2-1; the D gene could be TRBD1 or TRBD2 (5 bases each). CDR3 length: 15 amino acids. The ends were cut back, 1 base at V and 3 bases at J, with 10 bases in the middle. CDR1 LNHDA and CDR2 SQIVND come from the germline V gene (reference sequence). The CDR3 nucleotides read TGTGCCAGTAGTATAGCGGGGACCCTCTACAATGAGCAGTTCTTC. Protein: CASSIAGTLYNEQFF. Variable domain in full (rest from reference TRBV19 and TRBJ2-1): DGGITQSPKYLFRKEGQNVTLSCEQNLNHDAMYWYRQDPGQGLRLIYYSQIVNDFQKGDIAEGYSVSREKKESFPLTVTSAQKNPTAFYLCASSIAGTLYNEQFFGPGTRLTVL.

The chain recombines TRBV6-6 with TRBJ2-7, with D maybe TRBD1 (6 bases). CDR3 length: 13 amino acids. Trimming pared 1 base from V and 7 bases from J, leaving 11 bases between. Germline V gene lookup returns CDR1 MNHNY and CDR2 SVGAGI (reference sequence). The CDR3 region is CASSYLQGREQYF. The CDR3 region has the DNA TGTGCCAGCAGTTACTTACAGGGTCGGGAGCAGTACTTC.

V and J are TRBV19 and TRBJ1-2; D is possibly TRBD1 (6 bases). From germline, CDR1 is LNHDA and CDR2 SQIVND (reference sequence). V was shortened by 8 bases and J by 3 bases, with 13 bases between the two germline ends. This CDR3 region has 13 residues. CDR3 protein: CASLGGIDYGYTF. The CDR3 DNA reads TGTGCCAGTTTAGGGGGAATCGACTATGGCTACACCTTC.

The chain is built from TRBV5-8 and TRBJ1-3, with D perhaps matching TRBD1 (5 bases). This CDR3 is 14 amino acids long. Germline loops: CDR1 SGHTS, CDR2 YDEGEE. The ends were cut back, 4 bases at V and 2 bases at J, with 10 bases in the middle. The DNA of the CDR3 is TGTGCCAGCAGCCTGAGGGGTACTGGAAACACCATATATTTT. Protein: CASSLRGTGNTIYF.

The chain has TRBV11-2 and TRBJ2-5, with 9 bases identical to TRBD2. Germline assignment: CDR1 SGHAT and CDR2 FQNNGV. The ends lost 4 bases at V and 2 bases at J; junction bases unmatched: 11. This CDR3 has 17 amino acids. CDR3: CASSSLSGRAIQETQYF. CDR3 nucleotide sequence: TGTGCCAGCAGCTCACTTAGCGGGAGAGCTATTCAAGAGACCCAGTACTTC. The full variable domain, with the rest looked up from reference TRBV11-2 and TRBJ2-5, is EAGVAQSPRYKIIEKRQSVAFWCNPISGHATLYWYQQILGQGPKLLIQFQNNGVVDDSQLPKDRFSAERLKGVDSTLKIQPAKLEDSAVYLCASSSLSGRAIQETQYFGPGTRLLVL.

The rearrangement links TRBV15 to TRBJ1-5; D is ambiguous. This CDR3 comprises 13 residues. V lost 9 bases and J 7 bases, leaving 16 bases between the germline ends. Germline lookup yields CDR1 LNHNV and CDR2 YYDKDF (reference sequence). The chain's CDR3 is CATSKRDPQPQHF. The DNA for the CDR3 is TGTGCCACGAGTAAGAGGGATCCCCAGCCCCAGCATTTT.

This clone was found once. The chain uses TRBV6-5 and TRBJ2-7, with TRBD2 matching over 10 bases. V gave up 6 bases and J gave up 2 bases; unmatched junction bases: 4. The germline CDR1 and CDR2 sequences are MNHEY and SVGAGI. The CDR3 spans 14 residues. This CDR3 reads CASRGTSEAYEQYF. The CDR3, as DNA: TGTGCCAGCAGGGGGACTAGCGAGGCCTACGAGCAGTACTTC.

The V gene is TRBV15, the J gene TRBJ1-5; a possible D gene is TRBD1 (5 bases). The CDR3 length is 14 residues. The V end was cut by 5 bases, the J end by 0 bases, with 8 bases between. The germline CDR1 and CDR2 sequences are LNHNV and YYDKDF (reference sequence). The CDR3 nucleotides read TGTGCCACCAGCTGGGGGTATAGCAATCAGCCCCAGCATTTT. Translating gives CATSWGYSNQPQHF.

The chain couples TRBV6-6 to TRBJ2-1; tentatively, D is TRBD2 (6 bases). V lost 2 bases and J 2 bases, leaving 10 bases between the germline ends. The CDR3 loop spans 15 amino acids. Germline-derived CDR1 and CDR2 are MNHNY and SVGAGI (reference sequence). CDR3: CASSYGGSPYNEQFF. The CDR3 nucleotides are TGTGCCAGCAGTTACGGGGGGAGCCCCTACAATGAGCAGTTCTTC.

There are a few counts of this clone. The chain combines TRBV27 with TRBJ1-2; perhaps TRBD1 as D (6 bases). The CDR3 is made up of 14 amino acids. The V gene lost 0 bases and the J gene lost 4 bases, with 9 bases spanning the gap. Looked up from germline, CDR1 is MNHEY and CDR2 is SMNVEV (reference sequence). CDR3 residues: CASSLSLTGYGYTF. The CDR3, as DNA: TGTGCCAGCAGTTTATCTCTGACAGGCTATGGCTACACCTTC.

Here the CDR3 reads CASSPLGFYNEQFF. In nucleotides, the CDR3 is TGCGCCAGCAGCCCTCTGGGTTTTTACAATGAGCAGTTCTTC. V gene TRBV5-1 combines with J gene TRBJ2-1, with D uncertain. The V gene's germline CDR1 is SGHRS and CDR2 YFSETQ. The CDR3 consists of 14 residues. V was pared by 4 bases and J by 4 bases, with 12 bases between.

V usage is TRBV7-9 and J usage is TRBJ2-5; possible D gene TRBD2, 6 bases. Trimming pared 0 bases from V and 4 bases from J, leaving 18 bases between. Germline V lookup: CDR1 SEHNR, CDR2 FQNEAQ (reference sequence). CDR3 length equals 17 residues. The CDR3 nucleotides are TGTGCCAGCAGCTTAGCCTTTACCGGGACTTCGGGAGAGACCCAGTACTTC. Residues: CASSLAFTGTSGETQYF.